A single T cell receptor beta chain is shown here with its context. No antigen is known for it. These data are taken from a study of cytomegalovirus exposure and HLA in healthy donors. A multiplex PCR was run with 60 Vbeta primers and 13 Jbeta primers. Libraries were prepared by immunoSEQ multiplex PCR; TCRdb keeps only in-frame clonotypes and omits some of them. The table records 85,000 to 130,000 clones, 76% of them present only once. Study-wide findings and caveats: Later analysis associated a missense DCLRE1C variant with TCR beta V- and J-gene trimming. Accurate prediction of most subjects' HLA-A and HLA-B alleles from TCR beta sequences was reported.

Germline CDR1 is SGHRS and CDR2 is YFSETQ. This CDR3 contains 17 residues. V gave up 1 base and J gave up 4 bases; unmatched junction bases: 8. The V call is TRBV5-1, the J call TRBJ2-5; 12 positions agree with TRBD2. The receptor was isolated from a woman under 30 in good health and CMV-seropositive. Sequenced material: PBMCs. CDR3 bases: TGCGCCAGCAGCTTGAGGCTCGGACTAGCGGGGACAGAGACCCAGTACTTC. This encodes CASSLRLGLAGTETQYF.